The entry below describes one T cell receptor (beta chain). These data come from a study of cytomegalovirus exposure and HLA in healthy donors. This CDR3 has 12 amino acids. Germline lookup yields CDR1 MNHNY and CDR2 SVGAGI (reference sequence). The PCR used 60 Vbeta and 13 Jbeta primers. Some clones are missing from TCRdb's copy, which holds only in-frame ones; the method was immunoSEQ multiplex PCR. The table lists roughly 97,000 clones, roughly three quarters of them singletons. Specimen: PBMCs. The chain carries TRBV6-6 and TRBJ1-2, with D tentatively TRBD1 (5 bases). The TCR was taken from a woman between 35 and 50 years old in good health and CMV-seronegative. The CDR3 loop is CVSDPGGGGYTF. The CDR3 coding sequence is TGTGTTTCGGATCCGGGCGGGGGAGGCTACACCTTC.